This T cell receptor (beta chain) appears in the sequencing data of a study of early stage breast cancer tumors. Study as a whole: Most invasive tumors, about 75% of the 16, were ER+/PR+/HER2-. Average read coverage per sample was 9 to 10-fold. Notes on the study in general: Compared with adjacent normal breast tissue, tumors showed 2 to 3-fold greater T cell density and higher clonality.

Libraries were prepared by immunoSEQ multiplex PCR; TCRdb keeps only in-frame clonotypes and omits some of them. This sample has several thousand clones, with 60% to 75% found just once. V dropped 0 bases and J dropped 2; count of bases not matched to a gene: 2. The CDR3 loop spans 16 amino acids. Germline CDR1 is SGHRS and CDR2 is YFSETQ. A word on this clone: Its antigen is still unknown.

This receptor was identified in a person aged 45 to 59 with breast cancer. Sequences were obtained from breast tumor tissue. The J gene is TRBJ2-5, the V gene TRBV5-1, with 12 nucleotides matching TRBD2. CDR3 coding DNA: TGCGCCAGCAGCTTGGGACTAGCGGGAGAGCAAGAGACCCAGTACTTC. Translating it yields CASSLGLAGEQETQYF.